This T cell receptor beta chain appears in the sequencing data of a study of shared T cell receptors in the human thymus. The repertoire was sequenced with immunoSEQ multiplex PCR; TCRdb's copy has only in-frame clones and lacks some. Among fewer than 700,000 clones listed, roughly 90% were seen once. V gave up 4 bases and J gave up 3 bases; unmatched junction bases: 9. This CDR3 is built from 16 residues. CDR1 and CDR2 (germline): KGHSH, LQKENI. These data also formed part of another study, on human thymus T cells. In that study: Corrective surgery for congenital heart defects was being performed on the healthy Finnish infants who were the donors. Thymus was obtained from resections taken during corrective heart surgery. Thymic as well as blood repertoires seemed to favor certain V and J genes unevenly. A high degree of thymic repertoire overlap among unrelated individuals was reported in related research.

What was sequenced was thymocytes. The TCR sequence derives from a boy in the first two years of life with a congenital heart defect. This rearrangement joins TRBV18 to TRBJ1-1; TRBD1 aligns across 9 bases. As DNA, the CDR3 is TGTGCCAGCTCACGCCGGACAGGGGAACCGGACACTGAAGCTTTCTTT. Translated, it gives CASSRRTGEPDTEAFF.